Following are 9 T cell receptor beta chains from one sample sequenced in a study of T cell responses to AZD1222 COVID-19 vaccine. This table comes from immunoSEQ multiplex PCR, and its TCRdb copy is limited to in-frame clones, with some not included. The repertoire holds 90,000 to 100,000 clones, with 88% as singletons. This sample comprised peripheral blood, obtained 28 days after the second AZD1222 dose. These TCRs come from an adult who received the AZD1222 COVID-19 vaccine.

The CDR3 loop is CATRDRSYEQYF. The CDR3 coding sequence is TGTGCCACCCGGGACAGGAGCTACGAGCAGTACTTC. The V call is TRBV2, the J call TRBJ2-7; 8 bases line up with TRBD1. The germline CDR1 and CDR2 sequences are SNHLY and FYNNEI. The CDR3 consists of 12 residues. V dropped 10 bases and J dropped 3; count of bases not matched to a gene: 5.

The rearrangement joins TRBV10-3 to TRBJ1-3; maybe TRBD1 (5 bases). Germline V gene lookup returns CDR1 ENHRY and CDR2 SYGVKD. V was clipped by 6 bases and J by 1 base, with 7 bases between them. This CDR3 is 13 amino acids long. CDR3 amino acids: CAIRGVSGNTIYF. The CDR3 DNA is TGTGCCATCAGAGGGGTTTCTGGAAACACCATATATTTT.

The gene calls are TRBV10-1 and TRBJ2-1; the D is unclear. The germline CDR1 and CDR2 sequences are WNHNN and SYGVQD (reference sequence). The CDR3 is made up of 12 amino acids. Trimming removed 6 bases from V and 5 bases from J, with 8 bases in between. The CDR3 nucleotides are TGCGCCAGCAGAAACAGCCACAATGAGCAGTTCTTC. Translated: CASRNSHNEQFF.

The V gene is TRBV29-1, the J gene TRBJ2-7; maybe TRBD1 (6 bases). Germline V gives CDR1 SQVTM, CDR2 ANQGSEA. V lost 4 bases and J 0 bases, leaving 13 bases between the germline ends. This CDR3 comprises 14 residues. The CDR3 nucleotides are TGCAGCGTTGTTCCCGGGACATCCTCCTACGAGCAGTACTTC. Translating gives CSVVPGTSSYEQYF.

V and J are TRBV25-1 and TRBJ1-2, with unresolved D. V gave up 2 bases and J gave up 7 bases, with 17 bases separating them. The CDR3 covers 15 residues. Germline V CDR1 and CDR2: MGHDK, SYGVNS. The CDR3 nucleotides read TGTGCCAGCAGTGAAAACCTTAACGCGCTTGGTGGCTACACCTTC. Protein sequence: CASSENLNALGGYTF.

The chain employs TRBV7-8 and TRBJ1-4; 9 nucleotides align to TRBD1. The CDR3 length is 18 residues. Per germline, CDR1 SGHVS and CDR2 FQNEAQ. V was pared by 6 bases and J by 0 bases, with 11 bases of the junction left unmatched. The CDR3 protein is CASSPGTGSFATNEKLFF. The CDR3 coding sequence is TGTGCCAGCAGTCCCGGGACAGGGTCATTCGCAACTAATGAAAAACTGTTTTTT. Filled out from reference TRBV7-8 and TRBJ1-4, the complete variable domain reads GAGVSQSPRYKVAKRGQDVALRCDPISGHVSLFWYQQALGQGPEFLTYFQNEAQLDKSGLPSDRFFAERPEGSVSTLKIQRTQQEDSAVYLCASSPGTGSFATNEKLFFGSGTQLSVL.

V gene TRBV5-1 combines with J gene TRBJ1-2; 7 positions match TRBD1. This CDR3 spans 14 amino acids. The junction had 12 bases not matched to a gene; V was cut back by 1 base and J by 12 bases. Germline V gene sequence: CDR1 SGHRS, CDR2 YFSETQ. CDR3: CASSLIGEGQPHTF. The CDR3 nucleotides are TGCGCCAGCAGCTTGATCGGAGAGGGACAGCCTCACACCTTC.

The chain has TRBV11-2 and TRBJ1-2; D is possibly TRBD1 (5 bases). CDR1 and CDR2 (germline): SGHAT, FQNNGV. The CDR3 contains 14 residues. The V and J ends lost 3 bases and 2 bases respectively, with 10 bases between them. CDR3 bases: TGTGCCAGCAGCTTCTATGACAGAAACTATGGCTACACCTTC. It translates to CASSFYDRNYGYTF.

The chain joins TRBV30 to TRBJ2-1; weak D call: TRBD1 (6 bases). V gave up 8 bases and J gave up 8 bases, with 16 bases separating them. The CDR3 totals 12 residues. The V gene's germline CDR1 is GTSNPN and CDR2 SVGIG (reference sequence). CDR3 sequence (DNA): TGTGCCGCCCGAGGGGGTGCGGATGAGCAGTTCTTC. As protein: CAARGGADEQFF.